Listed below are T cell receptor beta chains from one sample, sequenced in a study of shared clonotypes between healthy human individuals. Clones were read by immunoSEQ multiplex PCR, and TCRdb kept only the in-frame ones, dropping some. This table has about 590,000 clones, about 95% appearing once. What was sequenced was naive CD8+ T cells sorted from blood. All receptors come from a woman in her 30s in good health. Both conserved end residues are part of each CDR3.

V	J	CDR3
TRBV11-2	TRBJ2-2	CASSSHASGRPRELFF
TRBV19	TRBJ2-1	CASEDSSGRIHEQFF
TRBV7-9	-	CASSPGGVYEQYF
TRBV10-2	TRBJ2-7	CASSDSGRVHEQYF
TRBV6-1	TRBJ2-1	CASSEPGLAGIYNEQFF
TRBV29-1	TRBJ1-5	CSVAAGSNQPQHF
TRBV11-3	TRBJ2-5	CASSLGGGLAGVEETQYF
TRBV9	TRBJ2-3	CASSVELVASTDTQYF
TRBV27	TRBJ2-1	CASSLGADNEQFF
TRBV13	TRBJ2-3	CASSSQKGTVYTDTQYF
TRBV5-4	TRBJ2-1	CASSLVGQGFEQFF
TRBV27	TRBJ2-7	CASSTGPGAGVNYEQYF
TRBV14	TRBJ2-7	CASSSLAGVPYEQYF
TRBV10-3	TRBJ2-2	CAISEATPTFANTGELFF